This T cell receptor beta chain was found in a study of blood T cell repertoires in COVID-19. Study in general: Samples representing acute and convalescent COVID-19 were sourced from the United States, Italy and Spain. The cDNA or gDNA used as material had been derived from T cells, B-cell-depleted T cells, or PBMCs.

Seattle participants joined during active infection and were tracked over time. Study processing details: Quantification of nucleated cells was approximated via reference gene primer amplification. Generated by immunoSEQ multiplex PCR, the TCRdb table keeps only in-frame clones and is missing some. V and J calls and clone size are those listed in that table; D and trimming were worked out from the DNA. This sample yields about 49,000 clones, of which 90% to 95% are seen a single time; over 0.95% belongs to the top ten. This CDR3 spans 14 amino acids. Germline CDR1 SQVTM, CDR2 ANQGSEA. The V segment lost 6 bases and the J segment 1 base; nucleotides outside the gene matches: 3.

Sequencing used peripheral blood. The J gene is TRBJ1-5, the V gene TRBV29-1; TRBD1 agrees at 10 bases. This clonotype originated in a man in his 60s with COVID-19, enrolled during active disease. The CDR3: CSVRDRGSNQPQHF. CDR3 bases: TGCAGCGTCCGGGACAGGGGCAGCAATCAGCCCCAGCATTTT.